Sequencing of this T cell receptor beta chain was carried out in a study of metastatic and nonmetastatic thyroid tumors. Study-wide background: Across blood and tumor or nodule tissue, repertoires from malignant and benign thyroid patients were compared with one another.

This clone was detected only a few times. CDR3 length: 15 residues. Per the germline V gene, CDR1 is WNHNN and CDR2 is SYGVQD (reference sequence). V was clipped by 3 bases and J by 4 bases, with 14 bases between them. From the PCR reads, TCRdb re-called clones with MiXCR. The repertoire has 20,000 to 30,000 clones, approximately 20% of them found once; the top ten carry under 9%. There were no patients who had received any treatment before thyroid surgery. The clonotype comes from a female donor with papillary thyroid cancer or a benign thyroid nodule (not recorded which). Some clones in this sample may be carry-over from other donors' samples. The chain employs TRBV10-1 and TRBJ2-3; a weak D match, TRBD2 (5 bases). Sequencing was carried out using blood. CDR3 coding DNA: TGCGCCAGCAGTGAATCCGGGGTTCCCGCAGATACGCAGTATTTT. Translated, it gives CASSESGVPADTQYF.